The clone carrying this TCR beta chain is a singleton in its sample. The entry originates in a study of blood T cell repertoires in COVID-19. In the source study's methods: Amplification of reference gene primers was used by the study to estimate nucleated cell counts. Assay used: immunoSEQ multiplex PCR; TCRdb lists only in-frame clones, some missing. D and trimming were read from the DNA, whereas the V and J calls and clone size are those reported in that table. The sample holds 74,000 or so clones, 89% seen once. CDR1 and CDR2 (germline): MNHEY, SVGAGI. CDR3 length: 15 residues. J lost 8 bases, V lost 7 bases, and 14 bases had no gene match.

The sequencing input was peripheral blood. The clonotype was recovered from a man aged 50-59 years with active COVID-19. The chain is built from TRBV6-5 and TRBJ1-2; TRBD1 matches at 9 bases. CDR3 sequence: CASTQLTGGPEGYTF. As DNA, the CDR3 is TGTGCCAGCACCCAATTAACAGGGGGCCCGGAGGGCTACACCTTC.